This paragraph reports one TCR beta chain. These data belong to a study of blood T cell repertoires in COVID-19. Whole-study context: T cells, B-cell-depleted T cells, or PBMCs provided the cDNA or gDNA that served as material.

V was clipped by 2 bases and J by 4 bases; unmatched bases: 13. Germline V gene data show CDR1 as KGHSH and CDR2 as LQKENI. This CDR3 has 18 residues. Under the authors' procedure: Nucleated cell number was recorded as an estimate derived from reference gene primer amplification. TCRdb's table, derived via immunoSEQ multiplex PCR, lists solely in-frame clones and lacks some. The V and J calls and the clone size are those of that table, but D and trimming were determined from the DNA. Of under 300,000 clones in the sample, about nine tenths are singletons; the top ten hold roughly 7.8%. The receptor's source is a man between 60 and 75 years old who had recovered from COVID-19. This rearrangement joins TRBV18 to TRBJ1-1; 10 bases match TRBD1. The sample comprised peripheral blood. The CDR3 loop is CASSPVTGGASGGTEAFF. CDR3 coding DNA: TGTGCCAGCTCACCAGTGACAGGGGGCGCGTCCGGGGGCACTGAAGCTTTCTTT.